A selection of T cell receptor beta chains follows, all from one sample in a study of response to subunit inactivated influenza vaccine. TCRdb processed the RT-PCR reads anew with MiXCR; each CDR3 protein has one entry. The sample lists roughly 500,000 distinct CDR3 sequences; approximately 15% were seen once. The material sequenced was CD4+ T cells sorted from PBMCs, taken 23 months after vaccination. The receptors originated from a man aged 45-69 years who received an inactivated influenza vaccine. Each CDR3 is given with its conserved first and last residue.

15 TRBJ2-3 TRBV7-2 CASSLVGAVTDTQYF
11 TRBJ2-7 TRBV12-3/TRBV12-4 CASSRVNEQYF
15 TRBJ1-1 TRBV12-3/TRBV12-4 CASSSTGQGATEAFF
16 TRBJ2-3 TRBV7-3 CASSSWGLAGELTQYF
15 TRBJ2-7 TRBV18 CASSPTSGQGYEQYF
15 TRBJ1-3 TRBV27 CASSAGRGGRNTIYF
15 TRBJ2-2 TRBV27 CASSRRTGGHGELFF
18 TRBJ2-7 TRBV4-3 CASSRAGPIAGGPYEQYF
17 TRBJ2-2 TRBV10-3 CAISDDPTGANTGELFF
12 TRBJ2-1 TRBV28 CASSLTGQKQFF
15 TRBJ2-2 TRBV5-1 CASSPGGTGSGELFF
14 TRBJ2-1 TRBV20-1 CSARMAEAYNEQFF
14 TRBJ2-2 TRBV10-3 CAIRPSSITGELFF
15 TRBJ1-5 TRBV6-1 CASRPGTGTNQPQHF
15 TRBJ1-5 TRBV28 CASRYGTDSNQPQHF
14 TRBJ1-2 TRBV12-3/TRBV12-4 CASSLSGGGGGYTF
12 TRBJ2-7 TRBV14 CASSQRGLEQYF
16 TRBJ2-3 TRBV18 CASSPLQSLRTDTQYF
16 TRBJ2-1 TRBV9 CASSVEGLLSYNEQFF
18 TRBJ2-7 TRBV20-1 CSARDSHGTSGSSYEQYF
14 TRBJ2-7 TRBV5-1 CASGAVGRNYEQYF
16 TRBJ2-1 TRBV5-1 CASSLQLVGTYNEQFF
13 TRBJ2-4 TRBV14 CASSQGERNIQYF
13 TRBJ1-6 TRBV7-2 CASKAQYNSPLHF
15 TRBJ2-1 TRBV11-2 CASSSIGQGENEQFF
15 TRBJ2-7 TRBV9 CASSVELMTSYEQYF
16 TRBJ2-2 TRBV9 CASSVQGLSNTGELFF
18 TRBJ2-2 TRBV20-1 CSARDLTSGTTATGELFF
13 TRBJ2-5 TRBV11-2 CASSLFKEGPQYF
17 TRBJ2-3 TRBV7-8 CASRAGTSGSRADTQYF
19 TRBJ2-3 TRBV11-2 CASSSISIRKIGLTDTQYF
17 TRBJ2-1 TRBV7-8 CASSLAIVSSSYNEQFF
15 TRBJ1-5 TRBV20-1 CSVSGTGGHNQPQHF
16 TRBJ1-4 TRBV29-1 CSARGPRDGTNEKLFF
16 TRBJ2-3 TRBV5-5 CASSLGGTGWTDTQYF
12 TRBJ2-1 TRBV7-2 CASSLGYHEQFF
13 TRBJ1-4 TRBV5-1 CASSGTTGEKLFF
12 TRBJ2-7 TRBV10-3 CAIASGSYEQYF
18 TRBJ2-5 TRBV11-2 CASSRYKRTGGRQETQYF
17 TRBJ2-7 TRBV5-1 CASSLTLAGDFAYEQYF
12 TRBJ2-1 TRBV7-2 CASGRALNEQFF
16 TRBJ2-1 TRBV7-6 CASSSYGGLAFHEQFF
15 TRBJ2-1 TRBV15 CATSHPGGSYNEQFF
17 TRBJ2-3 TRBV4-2 CASSQGPQGYGTDTQYF
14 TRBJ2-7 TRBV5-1 CASRPVAGGYEQYF
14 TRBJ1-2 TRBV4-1 CASSQDRGRAGYTF
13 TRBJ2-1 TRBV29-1 CSVLKGTYNEQFF
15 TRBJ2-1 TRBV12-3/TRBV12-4 CASSLSTGSYNEQFF
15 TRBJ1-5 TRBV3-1 CASSQGSFLNQPQHF